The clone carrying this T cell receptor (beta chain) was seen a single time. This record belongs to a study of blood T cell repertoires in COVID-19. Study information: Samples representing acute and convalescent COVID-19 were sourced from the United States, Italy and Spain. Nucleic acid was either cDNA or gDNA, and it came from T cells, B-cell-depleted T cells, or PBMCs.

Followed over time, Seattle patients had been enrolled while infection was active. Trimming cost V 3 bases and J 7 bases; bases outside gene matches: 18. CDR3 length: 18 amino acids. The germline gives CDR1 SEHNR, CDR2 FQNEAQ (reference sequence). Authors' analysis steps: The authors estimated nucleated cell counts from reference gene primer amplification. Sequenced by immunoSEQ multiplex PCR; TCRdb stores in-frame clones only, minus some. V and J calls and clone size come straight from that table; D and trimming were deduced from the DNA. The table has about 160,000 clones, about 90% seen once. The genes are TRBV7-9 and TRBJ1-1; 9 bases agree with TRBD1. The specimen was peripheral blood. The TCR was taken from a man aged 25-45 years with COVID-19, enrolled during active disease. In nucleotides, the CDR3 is TGTGCCAGCAGCTTTGGTGGGACCGGGACAGGGCAAAACCGTGAAGCTTTCTTT. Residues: CASSFGGTGTGQNREAFF.